The 32 T cell receptor beta chains presented below share a single source sample, sequenced in a study of response to subunit inactivated influenza vaccine. Each CDR3 protein gets one entry after TCRdb re-called the RT-PCR reads with MiXCR. The sample has 500,000 to 700,000 distinct CDR3 sequences; around 25% are singletons. This sample also belongs to another study, concerning T cells expressing NK-cell markers. This second study says: UMIs accompanied the 5'RACE template switching by which TCR beta cDNA was made.

Here the sequenced sample was CD4+ T cells sorted from PBMCs, taken roughly 13 days after vaccination. The receptors stem from a man aged 50 or older who received an inactivated influenza vaccine.

The gene calls are TRBV25-1 and TRBJ1-5; D is unresolved. Deletions cut 2 bases from V and 1 base from J, with 15 bases between. CDR1 is MGHDK, CDR2 SYGVNS, per germline. The CDR3 spans 17 residues. The CDR3 loop is CASSERVRKRSNQPQHF. The CDR3 bases are TGTGCCAGCAGTGAAAGGGTTAGGAAGAGGAGCAATCAGCCCCAGCATTTT.

This clonotype was detected a few times. The genes are TRBV2 and TRBJ2-7, with no clear D. V was trimmed by 3 bases and J by 0 bases, leaving 9 bases between them. The CDR3 runs 14 residues. Germline V CDR1 and CDR2: SNHLY, FYNNEI. The CDR3 region has the DNA TGTGCCAGCAGTGATCTGGTCCTCTCCTACGAGCAGTACTTC. This gives the protein CASSDLVLSYEQYF. The full variable domain, its missing parts supplied by reference TRBV2 and TRBJ2-7, is EPEVTQTPSHQVTQMGQEVILRCVPISNHLYFYWYRQILGQKVEFLVSFYNNEISEKSEIFDDQFSVERPDGSNFTLKIRSTKLEDSAMYFCASSDLVLSYEQYFGPGTRLTVT.

This clonotype was recorded a few times. J is TRBJ2-1 and V is TRBV6-6; D may be TRBD2 (6 bases). The CDR3 sequence is 13 residues long. Trimming removed 7 bases at V and 6 bases at J, with 13 bases between. CDR1 is MNHNY, CDR2 SVGAGI, per germline (reference sequence). The CDR3 coding sequence is TGTGCCAGCAAGCTGGGACTGCGCAATGAGCAGTTCTTC. Amino acid sequence: CASKLGLRNEQFF.

The chain couples TRBV5-1 to TRBJ2-7; the match to TRBD1 covers 9 bases. The ends lost 7 bases at V and 3 bases at J; junction bases unmatched: 8. The CDR3 sequence is 14 residues long. The germline CDR1 and CDR2 sequences are SGHRS and YFSETQ. The CDR3 DNA reads TGCGCCAGCGGGAGGACAGGGGATTTCTACGAGCAGTACTTC. Its translation: CASGRTGDFYEQYF.

A few counts support this clonotype. This chain uses TRBV29-1 with TRBJ2-7; D may match TRBD1 or TRBD2 (5 bases each). This CDR3 has 14 residues. Trimming removed 3 bases at V and 2 bases at J, with 14 bases between. Germline V gene data show CDR1 as SQVTM and CDR2 as ANQGSEA. The CDR3 nucleotides are TGCAGCGTTGAGAGGGGAAGTCCCACCTACGAGCAGTACTTC. Encoded protein: CSVERGSPTYEQYF.

This clonotype was observed a few times. The chain combines TRBV4-3 with TRBJ2-1, with 13 bases fitting TRBD2. The CDR3 runs 15 residues. Germline CDR1 and CDR2: LGHNA and YSLEER. V dropped 1 base and J dropped 6; count of bases not matched to a gene: 0. The CDR3 is CASSQGTSGSNEQFF. In DNA, the CDR3 is TGCGCCAGCAGCCAAGGGACTAGCGGGAGCAATGAGCAGTTCTTC.

This clonotype was counted a single time. The chain links TRBV6-2 or TRBV6-3 to TRBJ2-2; D not certain. Per the germline V gene, CDR1 is MNHEY and CDR2 is SVGEGT. The CDR3 spans 14 residues. V shed 1 base and J shed 4 bases, with 7 bases lying between them. The CDR3 loop is CASSYFQATGELFF. The CDR3 nucleotides are TGTGCCAGCAGTTACTTTCAGGCCACCGGGGAGCTGTTTTTT.

V is TRBV5-1 and J is TRBJ2-3; D unclear. The CDR3 loop spans 15 amino acids. V gave up 2 bases and J gave up 0 bases, with 10 bases separating them. Germline CDR1 is SGHRS and CDR2 is YFSETQ. In DNA, the CDR3 is TGCGCCAGCAGCTTCAACTCCGCTAGCACAGATACGCAGTATTTT. Its translation: CASSFNSASTDTQYF.

This clonotype was picked up a small number of times. The CDR3 sequence is CASSQESGTGYGNTIYF. The CDR3 DNA reads as TGCGCCAGCAGCCAAGAGTCCGGGACAGGGTACGGAAACACCATATATTTT. The V and J genes are TRBV4-1 and TRBJ1-3; 9 positions agree with TRBD1. The germline CDR1 and CDR2 sequences are MGHRA and YSYEKL. The CDR3 extends over 17 amino acids. V shed 0 bases, J shed 4 bases, and the junction held 7 bases outside the gene matches.

This clonotype was observed at least ten times. The chain joins TRBV5-1 to TRBJ2-5, with TRBD2 as a possible D gene (6 bases). Trimming shortened V by 4 bases and J by 1 base, and 11 bases separated the two germline ends. The CDR3 covers 14 residues. From germline, CDR1 is SGHRS and CDR2 YFSETQ. CDR3 in amino acids: CASSPGLTQETQYF. The CDR3, as DNA: TGCGCCAGCAGCCCGGGACTTACCCAAGAGACCCAGTACTTC.

The rearrangement joins TRBV9 to TRBJ2-1; weak D call: TRBD2 (5 bases). The CDR3 is made up of 18 amino acids. V lost 0 bases to trimming and J lost 0 bases, with 16 bases between them. CDR1 and CDR2 (germline): SGDLS, YYNGEE. The CDR3 sequence: CASSVDPQTTFSYNEQFF. CDR3 DNA: TGTGCCAGCAGCGTAGACCCTCAGACTACCTTCTCCTACAATGAGCAGTTCTTC.

This clonotype was seen more than once but under ten times. The CDR3 loop is CASRKGRTSWETQYF. The CDR3 DNA is TGCGCCAGCAGGAAGGGACGCACCTCTTGGGAGACCCAGTACTTC. The rearrangement links TRBV4-1 to TRBJ2-5; D possibly uses TRBD1 or TRBD2 (5 bases each). Germline CDR1 MGHRA, CDR2 YSYEKL. This CDR3 has 15 residues. Trimming shortened V by 6 bases and J by 5 bases, and 19 bases separated the two germline ends.

This clonotype was observed a handful of times. The chain joins TRBV28 to TRBJ1-4, with 7 nucleotides matching TRBD1. This CDR3 contains 14 residues. The germline gives CDR1 MDHEN, CDR2 SYDVKM. Trimming removed 5 bases from V and 10 bases from J; junction bases left unmatched: 10. In DNA, the CDR3 is TGTGCCAGCAGTCTGGGACAGCCTCTAGGAAAACTGTTTTTT. The encoded protein is CASSLGQPLGKLFF.

The chain employs TRBV5-1 and TRBJ1-2, with 8 bases that match TRBD1. Germline-derived CDR1 and CDR2 are SGHRS and YFSETQ. This CDR3 comprises 14 residues. V trimming: 4 bases; J trimming: 6 bases; junction bases outside the gene matches: 8. This chain's CDR3 is CASSGQAGGDGYTF. The CDR3 DNA sequence: TGCGCCAGCAGCGGTCAAGCAGGGGGCGATGGCTACACCTTC.

The J gene is TRBJ2-3, the V gene TRBV6-5; D might be TRBD1 or TRBD2, each matching 6 bases. The CDR3 contains 14 residues. Germline assignment: CDR1 MNHEY and CDR2 SVGAGI. Trimming pared 0 bases from V and 6 bases from J, leaving 10 bases between. CDR3 nucleotides: TGTGCCAGCAGTTACTCGGGGGGCCTCGATACGCAGTATTTT. It specifies CASSYSGGLDTQYF.

The sample holds a few counts of this clonotype. The CDR3 bases are TGTGCCAGCAGCTTCTTGACAGGGGTCTACGAGCAGTACTTC. It specifies CASSFLTGVYEQYF. The rearrangement uses TRBV7-9 and TRBJ2-7; 8 bases agree with TRBD1. The germline CDR1 and CDR2 sequences are SEHNR and FQNEAQ (reference sequence). V was clipped by 3 bases and J by 3 bases; unmatched bases: 4. The CDR3 runs 14 residues.

The chain has TRBV5-5 and TRBJ2-7; 7 bases are shared with TRBD1. The junction had 3 bases not matched to a gene; V was cut back by 1 base and J by 2 bases. The CDR3 contains 14 residues. Germline CDR1 and CDR2: SGHKS and YYEKEE (reference sequence). The CDR3 protein is CASSLRDSPYEQYF. The CDR3 bases are TGTGCCAGCAGCTTGCGGGACAGTCCCTACGAGCAGTACTTC.

V is TRBV28 and J is TRBJ2-3, with TRBD2 matching over 8 bases. The CDR3 length is 16 residues. Germline-derived CDR1 and CDR2 are MDHEN and SYDVKM. V was clipped by 1 base and J by 2 bases; unmatched bases: 5. CDR3 nucleotides: TGTGCCAGCAGTTTATCAGCGGGGGATAACACAGATACGCAGTATTTT. It yields the protein CASSLSAGDNTDTQYF.

This clonotype was seen more than once but under ten times. CDR3 protein: CASSLGGSDTQYF. CDR3 DNA: TGCGCCAGCAGCTTAGGGGGGAGCGATACGCAGTATTTT. The chain is built from TRBV5-1 and TRBJ2-3; TRBD1 or TRBD2 may be the D gene (6 bases each). The CDR3 contains 13 residues. Per the germline V gene, CDR1 is SGHRS and CDR2 is YFSETQ. Trimming left V 2 bases short and J 6 bases short, with 10 bases between.

This clonotype was seen only a few times. The chain employs TRBV5-6 and TRBJ2-5; 8 nucleotides line up with TRBD1. CDR3 size: 15 residues. Germline lookup yields CDR1 SGHDT and CDR2 YYEEEE. Losses at the gene ends were 2 bases for V and 3 bases for J; bases not matched to a gene: 6. The chain's CDR3 is CASSFFRTGKETQYF. The CDR3 DNA sequence: TGTGCCAGCAGCTTCTTTCGGACAGGGAAAGAGACCCAGTACTTC.

The sample holds a few counts of this clonotype. This chain uses TRBV20-1 with TRBJ2-1; 13 positions agree with TRBD2. The CDR3 runs 17 residues. V lost 6 bases and J lost 4; bases outside the gene matches: 12. Germline-derived CDR1 and CDR2 are DFQATT and SNEGSKA (reference sequence). The CDR3 reads CSARTSGRPQKYNEQFF. The CDR3 DNA sequence: TGCAGTGCGAGGACTAGCGGGAGACCCCAAAAATACAATGAGCAGTTCTTC.

This clonotype was counted once. The chain combines TRBV20-1 with TRBJ1-6, with TRBD1 as a possible D gene (5 bases). The CDR3 loop spans 16 amino acids. The V end was cut by 2 bases, the J end by 0 bases, with 11 bases between. Per the germline V gene, CDR1 is DFQATT and CDR2 is SNEGSKA (reference sequence). CDR3 sequence (DNA): TGCAGTGCTAGACGGGGGGGGAGCTCCTATAATTCACCCCTCCACTTT. Residues: CSARRGGSSYNSPLHF.

This clonotype was seen only a few times. The chain combines TRBV4-1 with TRBJ2-3; 8 positions match TRBD2. Germline lookup yields CDR1 MGHRA and CDR2 YSYEKL. J was trimmed by 4 bases and V by 4 bases; bases with no gene match: 7. This CDR3 is 15 amino acids long. In DNA form, the CDR3 reads TGCGCCAGCAGCCCCCTGGGGACTAGTCCAGATACGCAGTATTTT. Translated, it gives CASSPLGTSPDTQYF.

Many counts were recorded for this clonotype. The chain links TRBV6-6 to TRBJ2-7; D remains unclear. V was trimmed by 6 bases and J by 0 bases, leaving 6 bases between them. CDR3 length: 12 amino acids. In germline, CDR1 is MNHNY, CDR2 SVGAGI (reference sequence). The CDR3, as DNA: TGTGCCAGCAGCGGCAGCTCCTACGAGCAGTACTTC. The encoded protein is CASSGSSYEQYF.

The CDR3 DNA follows: TGCAGTGCTAGCCCCTACAGCTCCTATAATTCACCCCTCCACTTT. Translation gives CSASPYSSYNSPLHF. The genes are TRBV20-1 and TRBJ1-6; D is uncertain. Germline V gene data show CDR1 as DFQATT and CDR2 as SNEGSKA (reference sequence). The CDR3 is 15 residues long. Trimming left V 3 bases short and J 0 bases short, with 9 bases between.

This clonotype came up a few times. The V and J genes are TRBV5-1 and TRBJ2-7; no clear D gene. Trimming took 10 bases from V and 4 from J, leaving 12 bases between them. The CDR3 has 11 residues. The V gene's germline CDR1 is SGHRS and CDR2 YFSETQ. The CDR3 DNA follows: TGCGCCTTTAAGGACCAATACGAGCAGTACTTC. It is translated as CAFKDQYEQYF.

CDR3 sequence reads: CSALTAESPLHF. The CDR3 DNA follows: TGCAGTGCTCTGACCGCGGAATCACCCCTCCACTTT. This chain links TRBV20-1 with TRBJ1-6; D remains unclear. The CDR3 length is 12 residues. Trimming removed 5 bases at V and 10 bases at J, with 12 bases between. The V gene's germline CDR1 is DFQATT and CDR2 SNEGSKA (reference sequence).

This chain links TRBV24-1 with TRBJ2-2; maybe TRBD1 (6 bases). V was clipped by 0 bases and J by 3 bases, with 10 bases between them. This CDR3 region has 16 residues. In germline, CDR1 is KGHDR, CDR2 SFDVKD. CDR3 sequence reads: CATSDLGGADTGELFF. In DNA form, the CDR3 reads TGTGCCACCAGTGATTTGGGGGGCGCGGACACCGGGGAGCTGTTTTTT.

This rearrangement joins TRBV6-5 to TRBJ2-1, with D perhaps matching TRBD2 (6 bases). The length of the CDR3 is 15 residues. Per germline, CDR1 MNHEY and CDR2 SVGAGI. Trimming removed 3 bases at V and 2 bases at J, with 11 bases between. The CDR3 DNA reads as TGTGCCAGCAGTTATGTGGTAGCGGCCTACAATGAGCAGTTCTTC. Translation: CASSYVVAAYNEQFF.

This clonotype was observed a handful of times. The chain is built from TRBV7-2 and TRBJ2-1; 7 bases agree with TRBD2. With 1 base clipped from V and 4 bases from J, the junction kept 4 bases outside the gene matches. The CDR3 is made up of 15 amino acids. The germline V gene has CDR1 SGHTA and CDR2 FQGNSA. The CDR3 loop is CASSLVSSGYNEQFF. CDR3 bases: TGTGCCAGCAGCTTAGTGTCTAGCGGTTACAATGAGCAGTTCTTC. Combining the CDR3 with reference TRBV7-2 and TRBJ2-1 gives the whole variable domain GAGVSQSPSNKVTEKGKDVELRCDPISGHTALYWYRQSLGQGLEFLIYFQGNSAPDKSGLPSDRFSAERTGGSVSTLTIQRTQQEDSAVYLCASSLVSSGYNEQFFGPGTRLTVL.

This clonotype was observed a few times. The chain joins TRBV5-1 to TRBJ2-3; TRBD2 might be the D (6 bases). V was pared by 6 bases and J by 5 bases, with 16 bases between. Germline V gene sequence: CDR1 SGHRS, CDR2 YFSETQ. This CDR3 region has 14 residues. CDR3 protein: CASTTGGGRDTQYF. The CDR3 DNA sequence: TGCGCCAGCACCACCGGGGGAGGAAGAGATACGCAGTATTTT.

There are a few counts of this clonotype. The chain joins TRBV28 to TRBJ2-2; TRBD1 might be the D (5 bases). The CDR3 length is 15 residues. V lost 2 bases to trimming and J lost 3 bases, with 10 bases between them. Germline CDR1 and CDR2: MDHEN and SYDVKM. In DNA form, the CDR3 reads TGTGCCAGCAGTTTAGCAGGGCGATACACCGGGGAGCTGTTTTTT. This gives the protein CASSLAGRYTGELFF.